These T cell receptor beta chains were read from a single sample in a study of regulatory T cells in long-lasting Graves disease. One entry per CDR3 protein results from TCRdb running MiXCR on the multiplex PCR reads. Of some 450,000 distinct CDR3 sequences listed, 20% to 30% are singletons. Material: peripheral blood mononuclear cells (PBMCs), obtained when the disease was refractory, from a patient treated with antithyroid drugs. The receptors were gathered from a female donor with Graves disease. CDR3s include the opening cysteine and the closing phenylalanine or tryptophan.

V: TRBV6-5; CDR3: CASSSRDRAIKPQHF
V: TRBV20-1; CDR3: CSARAPPSEKLFF
V: TRBV27; CDR3: CASSLGGRFNEKLFF
V: TRBV5-8; CDR3: CASSFRLRGTEAFF
V: TRBV18; CDR3: CASSPPTLAGATEQYF
V: TRBV29-1; CDR3: CSVEDLRGTRGYTF
V: TRBV7-2; CDR3: CASSPTGAGVLTF
V: TRBV9; CDR3: CASSVGPGDYEQYF
V: TRBV28; CDR3: CASSFGTGGSYNSPLHF
V: TRBV20-1; CDR3: CSAKPGTSGMQETQYF
V: TRBV10-3; CDR3: CAISEFGSENTEAFF
V: TRBV20-1; CDR3: CSAPTNGQGAREQYF
V: TRBV6-9; CDR3: CASSYSKATASGNTIYF
V: TRBV29-1; CDR3: CSVGSWGTEAFF
V: TRBV28; CDR3: CASSQGQGASPLHF
V: TRBV28; CDR3: CASRWTGSSYNEQFF
V: TRBV2; CDR3: CASSEYGARAKNIQYF
V: TRBV2; CDR3: CASRAGLVINTGELFF
V: TRBV7-9; CDR3: CASNMPTASGLTYEQYF
V: TRBV19; CDR3: CASSILSQGLSQPQHF
V: TRBV30; CDR3: CAWGRASGGGETQYF
V: TRBV6-5; CDR3: CASSSFQGSTYEQYF
V: TRBV7-6; CDR3: CASSLVRLAGGLNTGELFF
V: TRBV12-3/TRBV12-4; CDR3: CASSRRGTLGTEAFF
V: TRBV28; CDR3: CASSLGLAGATDTQYF
V: TRBV28; CDR3: CASSFRGRSEQYF
V: TRBV10-3; CDR3: CAISGGRLDTEAFF
V: TRBV7-8; CDR3: CASSLSIGGRSTDTQYF
V: TRBV18; CDR3: CASSPRGGNYEQYF
V: TRBV15; CDR3: CATSRDRTGLQPQHF
V: TRBV28; CDR3: CASSAPTGGNNSPLHF
V: TRBV20-1; CDR3: CSAPPAGGAYNEQFF